One and the same sample provided the 5 T cell receptor beta chains below, sequenced in a study of STAT5B mutations in CD4+ large granular lymphocyte leukemia. Only in-frame clones appear in the TCRdb table, and some are missing; sequencing was by immunoSEQ multiplex PCR. This sample has 23,000 or so clones, with roughly 80% found just once. The source material was CD4+ T cells from blood buffy coats. These receptors were collected from a human donor in good health.

This chain connects TRBV11-2 to TRBJ2-7, with D perhaps TRBD1 (5 bases). CDR1 SGHAT and CDR2 FQNNGV come from the germline V gene. The CDR3 sequence is 13 residues long. Trimming shortened V by 5 bases and J by 6 bases, and 14 bases separated the two germline ends. This chain's CDR3 is CASSLRDVVEQYF. The CDR3 DNA is TGTGCCAGCAGCCTCAGGGATGTTGTCGAGCAGTACTTC.

The chain has TRBV5-6 and TRBJ1-3; tentative D call: TRBD1 (6 bases). CDR3 length: 14 amino acids. Per germline, CDR1 SGHDT and CDR2 YYEEEE. V lost 5 bases and J 0 bases, leaving 9 bases between the germline ends. The CDR3 loop reads CASSWTVSGNTIYF. CDR3 nucleotide sequence: TGTGCCAGCAGTTGGACAGTCTCTGGAAACACCATATATTTT.

The chain combines TRBV2 with TRBJ2-4; 8 nucleotides match TRBD2. J lost 4 bases, V lost 2 bases, and 7 bases had no gene match. This CDR3 contains 16 residues. Germline V lookup: CDR1 SNHLY, CDR2 FYNNEI. The CDR3 is CASSEQLAEGKNIQYF. In DNA, the CDR3 is TGTGCCAGCAGTGAACAACTAGCGGAAGGGAAAAACATTCAGTACTTC.

This clone was detected once. J is TRBJ2-7 and V is TRBV6-1; 7 bases fit TRBD1. Germline CDR1 and CDR2: MNHNS and SASEGT. J was trimmed by 1 base and V by 7 bases; bases with no gene match: 7. The CDR3 extends over 14 amino acids. The CDR3 DNA reads TGTGCCAGCATTGACAGGGCCTCATCCTACGAGCAGTACTTC. Its protein is CASIDRASSYEQYF.

As concerns this clone: One end of the junction varies from germline; a read error may be responsible. This chain connects TRBV10-3 to TRBJ1-2, with 8 nucleotides matching TRBD1. Germline V gene sequence: CDR1 ENHRY, CDR2 SYGVKD. CDR3 size: 13 residues. The CDR3, as DNA: TGTGCCATCAGTGATGGGGACAGGACAGGTATATGGTTC. Encoded protein: CAISDGDRTGIWF.